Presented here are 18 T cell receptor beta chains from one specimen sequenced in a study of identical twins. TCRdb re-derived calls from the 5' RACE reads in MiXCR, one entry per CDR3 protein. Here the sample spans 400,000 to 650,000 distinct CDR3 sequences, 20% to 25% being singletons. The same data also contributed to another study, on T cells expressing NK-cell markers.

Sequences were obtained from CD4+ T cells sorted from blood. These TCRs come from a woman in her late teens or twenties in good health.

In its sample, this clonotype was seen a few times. CDR3 in amino acids: CASSPPFQTAFF. In nucleotides, the CDR3 is TGTGCCAGCAGTCCCCCGTTCCAGACGGCTTTCTTT. The V and J genes are TRBV12-3 or TRBV12-4 and TRBJ1-1, with no clear D. The CDR3 is 12 residues long. The V and J ends lost 5 bases and 11 bases respectively, with 15 bases between them.

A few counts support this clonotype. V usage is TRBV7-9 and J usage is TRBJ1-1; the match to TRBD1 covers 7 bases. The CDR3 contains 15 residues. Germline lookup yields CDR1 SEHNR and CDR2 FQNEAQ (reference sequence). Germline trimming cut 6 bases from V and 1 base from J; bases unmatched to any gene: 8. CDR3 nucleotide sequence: TGTGCCAGCAGTTGGACAGGATCCTCGAACACTGAAGCTTTCTTT. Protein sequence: CASSWTGSSNTEAFF.

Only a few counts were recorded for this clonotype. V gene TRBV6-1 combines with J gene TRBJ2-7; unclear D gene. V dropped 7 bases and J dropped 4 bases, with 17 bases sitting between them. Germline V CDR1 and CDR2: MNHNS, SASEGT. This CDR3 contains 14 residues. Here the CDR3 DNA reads TGTGCCAGCACCGCTAGGCGGTCTGGTTACGAGCAGTACTTC. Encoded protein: CASTARRSGYEQYF.

In DNA, the CDR3 is TGTGCCAGCAGCCCTCGGACAGGTTGGGACGAGCAGTACTTC. Translating it yields CASSPRTGWDEQYF. The chain links TRBV9 to TRBJ2-7, with 7 nucleotides matching TRBD1. The V and J ends lost 4 bases and 5 bases, in that order; junction bases with no gene match: 9. The CDR3 runs 14 residues. Germline CDR1 is SGDLS and CDR2 is YYNGEE. Full variable domain (remainder filled in from reference TRBV9 and TRBJ2-7): DSGVTQTPKHLITATGQRVTLRCSPRSGDLSVYWYQQSLDQGLQFLIQYYNGEERAKGNILERFSAQQFPDLHSELNLSSLELGDSALYFCASSPRTGWDEQYFGPGTRLTVT.

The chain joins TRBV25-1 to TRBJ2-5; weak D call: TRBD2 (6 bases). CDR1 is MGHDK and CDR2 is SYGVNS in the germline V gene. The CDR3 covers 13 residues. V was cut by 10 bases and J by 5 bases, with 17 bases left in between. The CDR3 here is CATQGLATETQYF. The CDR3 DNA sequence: TGTGCCACTCAAGGGCTAGCGACCGAGACCCAGTACTTC.

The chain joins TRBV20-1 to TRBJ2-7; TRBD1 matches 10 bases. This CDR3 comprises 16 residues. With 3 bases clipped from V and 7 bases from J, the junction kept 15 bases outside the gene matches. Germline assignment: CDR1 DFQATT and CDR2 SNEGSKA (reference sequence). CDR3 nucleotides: TGCAGTGCTAGGGGGACGGGGACAGGGGATCCGACGGAGCAGTACTTC. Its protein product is CSARGTGTGDPTEQYF.

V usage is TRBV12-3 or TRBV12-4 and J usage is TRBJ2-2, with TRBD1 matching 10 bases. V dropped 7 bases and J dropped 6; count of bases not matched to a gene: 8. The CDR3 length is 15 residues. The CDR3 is CASISGTGASGELFF. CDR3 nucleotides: TGTGCCAGCATCTCCGGGACAGGGGCCTCCGGGGAGCTGTTTTTT.

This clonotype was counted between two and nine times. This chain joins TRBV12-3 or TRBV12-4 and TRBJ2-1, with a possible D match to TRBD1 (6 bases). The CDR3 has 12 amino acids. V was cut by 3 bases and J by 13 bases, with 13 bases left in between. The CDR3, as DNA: TGTGCCAGCAGTTTTGGACAGTATCTTCAGTTCTTC. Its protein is CASSFGQYLQFF.

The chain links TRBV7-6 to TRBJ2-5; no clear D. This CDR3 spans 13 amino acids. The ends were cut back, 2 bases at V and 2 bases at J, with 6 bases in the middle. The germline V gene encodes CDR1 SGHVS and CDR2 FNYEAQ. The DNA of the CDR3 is TGTGCCAGCAGCTTACGGCGACAAGAGACCCAGTACTTC. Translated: CASSLRRQETQYF.

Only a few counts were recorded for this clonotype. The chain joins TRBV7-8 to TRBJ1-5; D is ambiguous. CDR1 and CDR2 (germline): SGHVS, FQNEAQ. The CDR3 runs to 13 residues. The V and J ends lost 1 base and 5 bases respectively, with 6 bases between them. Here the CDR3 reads CASSLVGHQPQHF. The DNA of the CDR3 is TGTGCCAGCAGCTTAGTGGGCCATCAGCCCCAGCATTTT.

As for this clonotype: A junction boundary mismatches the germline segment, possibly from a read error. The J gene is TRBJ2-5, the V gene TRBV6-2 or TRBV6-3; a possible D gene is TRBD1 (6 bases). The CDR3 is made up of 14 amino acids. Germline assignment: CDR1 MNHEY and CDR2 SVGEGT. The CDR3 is CASTERGTEKFMFF. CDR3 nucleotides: TGTGCCAGCACCGAAAGGGGGACGGAAAAGTTCATGTTCTTC.

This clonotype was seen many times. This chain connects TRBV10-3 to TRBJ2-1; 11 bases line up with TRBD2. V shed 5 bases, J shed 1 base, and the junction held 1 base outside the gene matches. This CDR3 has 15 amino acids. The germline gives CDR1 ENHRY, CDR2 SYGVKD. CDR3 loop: CAISLAGGSYNEQFF. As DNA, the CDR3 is TGTGCCATCAGTCTAGCGGGAGGATCCTACAATGAGCAGTTCTTC.

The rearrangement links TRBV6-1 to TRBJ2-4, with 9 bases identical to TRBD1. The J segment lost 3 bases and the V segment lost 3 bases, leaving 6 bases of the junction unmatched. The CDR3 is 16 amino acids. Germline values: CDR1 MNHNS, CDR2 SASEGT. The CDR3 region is CASSDRDRVSKNIQYF. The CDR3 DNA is TGTGCCAGCAGTGACCGGGACAGGGTTAGCAAAAACATTCAGTACTTC.

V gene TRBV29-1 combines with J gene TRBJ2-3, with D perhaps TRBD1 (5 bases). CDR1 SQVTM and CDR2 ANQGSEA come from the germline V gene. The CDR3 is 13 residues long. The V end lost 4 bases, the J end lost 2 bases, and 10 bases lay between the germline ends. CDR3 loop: CSVARGPTDTQYF. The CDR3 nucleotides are TGCAGCGTTGCTAGGGGCCCCACAGATACGCAGTATTTT.

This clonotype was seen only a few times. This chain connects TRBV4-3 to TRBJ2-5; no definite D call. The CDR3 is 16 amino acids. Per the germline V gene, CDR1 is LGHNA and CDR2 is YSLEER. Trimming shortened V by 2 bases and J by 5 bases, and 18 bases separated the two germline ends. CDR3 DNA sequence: TGCGCCAGCAGCCAATCATGGCGTAGGTTGGACGAGACCCAGTACTTC. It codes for CASSQSWRRLDETQYF.

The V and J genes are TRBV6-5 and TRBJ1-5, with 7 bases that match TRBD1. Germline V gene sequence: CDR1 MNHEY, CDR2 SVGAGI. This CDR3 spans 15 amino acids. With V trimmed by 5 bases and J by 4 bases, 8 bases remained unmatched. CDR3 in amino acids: CASSPSRQGNQPQHF. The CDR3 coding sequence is TGTGCCAGCAGTCCCTCGAGACAGGGAAATCAGCCCCAGCATTTT.

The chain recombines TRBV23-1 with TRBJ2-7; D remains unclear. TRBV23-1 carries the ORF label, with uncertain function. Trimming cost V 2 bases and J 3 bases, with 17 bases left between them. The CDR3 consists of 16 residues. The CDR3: CASSQTGSELYYEQYF. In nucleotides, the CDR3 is TGCGCCAGCAGTCAAACCGGGTCCGAACTATACTACGAGCAGTACTTC.

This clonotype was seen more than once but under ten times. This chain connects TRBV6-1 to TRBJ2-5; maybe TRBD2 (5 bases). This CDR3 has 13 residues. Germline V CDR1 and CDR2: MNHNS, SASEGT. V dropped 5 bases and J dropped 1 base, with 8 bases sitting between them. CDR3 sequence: CASSRTVQETQYF. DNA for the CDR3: TGTGCCAGCAGTAGGACTGTCCAAGAGACCCAGTACTTC.